The rows below give T cell receptor beta chains drawn from one sample of a study of T cells in Graves' hyperthyroidism and ophthalmopathy. TCRdb analysed the multiplex PCR reads with MiXCR anew, one entry per CDR3 protein. Of 660,000 or so distinct CDR3 sequences listed, less than 25% were seen once; the top ten hold more than 30%. Sequencing input: blood. These receptor sequences come from a man aged 25 to 40 with Graves' ophthalmopathy. The CDR3 runs from the conserved cysteine through the conserved F or W. The D gene is left open where the match is weak. A clone size is listed for some rows: how often the clone was seen (once, few, many), or a class if it is expanded.

few	TRBV7-9	TRBJ2-5	TRBD1	CASRPPQGNQETQYF	TGTGCCAGCAGACCCCCACAGGGGAACCAAGAGACCCAGTACTTC
few	TRBV7-9	TRBJ1-4	-	CAGGPLGATNEKLFF	TGTGCCGGCGGCCCCCTCGGGGCGACTAATGAAAAACTGTTTTTT
many	TRBV7-9	TRBJ2-7	-	CASNIPGAAQYF	TGTGCCAGCAACATCCCAGGGGCAGCGCAGTACTTC
many	TRBV11-2	TRBJ2-3	-	CASIRGSAPTDTQYF	TGTGCCAGCATTAGGGGGAGCGCGCCCACAGATACGCAGTATTTT
-	TRBV6-5	TRBJ2-2	TRBD1	CASSYRTGGRAGELFF	TGTGCCAGCAGTTACAGGACAGGGGGGAGGGCCGGGGAGCTGTTTTTT
-	TRBV28	TRBJ1-1	-	CASSPRRDESEAFF	TGTGCCAGCAGTCCCCGTAGGGATGAGTCTGAAGCTTTCTTT
-	TRBV7-9	TRBJ2-5	TRBD2	CASSSGTSGFSDETQYF	TGTGCCAGCAGTTCGGGGACTAGCGGTTTTTCGGATGAGACCCAGTACTTC
many	TRBV5-1	TRBJ1-5	TRBD1	CASSLTGDQPQHF	TGCGCCAGCAGCTTGACAGGGGATCAGCCCCAGCATTTT
-	TRBV29-1	TRBJ2-1	-	CSVEGQVDYNEQFF	TGCAGCGTTGAAGGGCAGGTAGACTACAATGAGCAGTTCTTC
-	TRBV2	TRBJ2-1	TRBD2	CASSHGTSGSDEQFF	TGTGCCAGCAGCCACGGGACTAGCGGGAGTGATGAGCAGTTCTTC
few	TRBV6-1	TRBJ2-1	-	CASLVGGSYNEQFF	TGTGCCTCCCTAGTTGGCGGCTCCTACAATGAGCAGTTCTTC
many	TRBV2	TRBJ1-1	-	CASSAWGGVRTEAFF	TGTGCCAGCAGTGCCTGGGGGGGAGTGCGCACTGAAGCTTTCTTT
many	TRBV28	TRBJ1-6	TRBD1	CASRGKQGSSYNSPLHF	TGTGCCAGCAGGGGTAAACAGGGGAGCTCCTATAATTCACCCCTCCACTTT
few	TRBV7-9	TRBJ2-1	-	CASSLQGTYEQFF	TGTGCCAGCAGCTTACAGGGAACGTATGAGCAGTTCTTC
many	TRBV20-1	TRBJ2-5	-	CSATDGGETQYF	TGCAGTGCTACGGACGGCGGGGAGACCCAGTACTTC
-	TRBV20-1	TRBJ2-1	-	CSARGIGSYNEQFF	TGCAGTGCTAGGGGGATCGGGTCCTACAATGAGCAGTTCTTC
few	TRBV6-2/TRBV6-3	TRBJ2-7	-	CASSQSREQYF	TGTGCCAGCAGTCAATCGAGGGAGCAGTACTTC
-	TRBV6-1	TRBJ2-5	-	CASSPDLRETQYF	TGTGCCAGCAGTCCCGACCTGCGGGAGACCCAGTACTTC
-	TRBV7-2	TRBJ2-1	TRBD2	CASSSGLAGPYEQFF	TGTGCCAGCAGCTCCGGACTAGCGGGTCCCTATGAGCAGTTCTTC
few	TRBV24-1	TRBJ2-2	TRBD2	CATSDSRPGTSGRALDTGELFF	TGTGCCACCAGTGATTCCCGTCCCGGGACTAGCGGGAGGGCCCTGGACACCGGGGAGCTGTTTTTT
-	TRBV6-1	TRBJ2-6	-	CASTLGPIRSGANVLTF	TGTGCCAGCACCCTAGGACCGATACGCTCTGGGGCCAACGTCCTGACTTTC
-	TRBV6-2/TRBV6-3	TRBJ2-3	TRBD2	CASSLGGGNTDTQYF	TGTGCCAGCAGTCTAGGCGGGGGAAACACAGATACGCAGTATTTT
few	TRBV14	TRBJ2-5	-	CASSHGRTQYF	TGTGCCAGCAGCCACGGGAGGACCCAGTACTTC
few	TRBV27	TRBJ2-3	TRBD2	CASSPTTSGSTDTQYF	TGTGCCAGCAGTCCAACCACTAGCGGAAGCACAGATACGCAGTATTTT
few	TRBV6-5	TRBJ2-2	-	CASSYSSRLGELFF	TGTGCCAGCAGTTACTCGTCTCGGCTAGGGGAGCTGTTTTTT
-	TRBV27	TRBJ1-2	-	CASSSWDGTYGYTF	TGTGCCAGCAGTTCCTGGGACGGAACCTATGGCTACACCTTC
many	TRBV3-1	TRBJ2-5	-	CASSQGISSAVYQETQYF	TGTGCCAGCAGCCAGGGGATTTCTAGCGCGGTGTACCAAGAGACCCAGTACTTC
many	TRBV7-2	TRBJ2-5	TRBD2	CASSPTSGRVKTQYF	TGTGCCAGCAGCCCGACTAGCGGGAGAGTGAAGACCCAGTACTTC
few	TRBV11-2	TRBJ1-5	-	CASSPMSPHGNQPQHF	TGTGCCAGCAGCCCCATGAGCCCTCACGGCAATCAGCCCCAGCATTTT
few	TRBV28	TRBJ2-4	TRBD1	CASRLSGGEYTKNIQYF	TGTGCCAGCAGGCTATCAGGGGGCGAGTATACCAAAAACATTCAGTACTTC
few	TRBV6-1	TRBJ2-5	TRBD2	CASRTLAGARETQYF	TGTGCCAGCAGAACTCTAGCGGGAGCTAGAGAGACCCAGTACTTC
few	TRBV7-9	TRBJ2-1	-	CASSLFDGSRNEQFF	TGTGCCAGCAGCTTATTCGACGGGAGCCGCAATGAGCAGTTCTTC
-	TRBV9	TRBJ2-1	TRBD2	CASSLTGGTRYNEQFF	TGTGCCAGCAGCTTAACCGGGGGGACTCGATACAATGAGCAGTTCTTC
few	TRBV6-2/TRBV6-3	TRBJ2-7	-	CASSPATGPDEQYF	TGTGCCAGCAGTCCCGCCACAGGGCCCGACGAGCAGTACTTC
once	TRBV12-3/TRBV12-4	TRBJ2-7	-	CASSSYYEQCF	TGTGCCAGCAGTTCCTACTACGAGCAGTGCTTC
many	TRBV6-2/TRBV6-3	TRBJ1-2	-	CASSQGMRNYGYTF	TGTGCCAGCAGTCAAGGGATGCGGAACTATGGCTACACCTTC
-	TRBV6-7	TRBJ1-2	-	CASSYYYHPYGYTF	TGTGCCAGCAGTTACTATTATCATCCCTATGGCTACACCTTC
-	TRBV18	TRBJ2-7	-	CASSPRDGRSYEQYF	TGTGCCAGCTCACCACGGGACGGACGATCCTACGAGCAGTACTTC
-	TRBV28	TRBJ2-3	-	CASMESRTDTQYF	TGTGCCAGCATGGAAAGCCGCACAGATACGCAGTATTTT
few	TRBV19	TRBJ2-7	-	CASTPHPRQEFYEQYF	TGTGCCAGTACCCCGCACCCGAGGCAGGAGTTCTACGAGCAGTACTTC
many	TRBV5-1	TRBJ2-3	-	CASSLDREDTQYF	TGCGCCAGCAGCTTGGACAGGGAAGATACGCAGTATTTT
many	TRBV28	TRBJ2-7	-	CASSLMGNEQYF	TGTGCCAGCAGTTTAATGGGAAACGAGCAGTACTTC